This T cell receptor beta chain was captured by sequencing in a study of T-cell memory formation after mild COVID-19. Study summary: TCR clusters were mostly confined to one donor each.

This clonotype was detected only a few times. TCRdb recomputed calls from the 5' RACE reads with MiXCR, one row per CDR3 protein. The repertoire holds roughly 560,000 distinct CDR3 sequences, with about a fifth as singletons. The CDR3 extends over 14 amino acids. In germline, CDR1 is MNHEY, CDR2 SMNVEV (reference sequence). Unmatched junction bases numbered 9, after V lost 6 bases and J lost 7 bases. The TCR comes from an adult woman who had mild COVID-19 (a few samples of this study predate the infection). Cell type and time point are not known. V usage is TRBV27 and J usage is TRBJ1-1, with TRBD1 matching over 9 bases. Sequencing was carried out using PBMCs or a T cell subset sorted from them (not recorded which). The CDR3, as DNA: TGTGCCAGCAGGCGAGGGACAGGGACGTTTGAAGCTTTCTTT. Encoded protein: CASRRGTGTFEAFF.